The 5 T cell receptor beta chains below were found in one sample sequenced in a study of blood T cell repertoires in COVID-19. Sequencing used immunoSEQ multiplex PCR; TCRdb keeps in-frame clones, though not all of them. The repertoire holds over 250,000 clones, around 87% seen once, with under 2.5% in the top ten. The sample was peripheral blood. These receptors all come from a woman aged 45-60 years with acute or convalescent COVID-19.

V is TRBV13 and J is TRBJ2-1; 11 positions match TRBD1. This CDR3 is 16 amino acids long. V shed 1 base and J 2 bases; nucleotides not matched to a gene: 1. The germline gives CDR1 PRHDT, CDR2 FYEKMQ (reference sequence). The DNA of the CDR3 is TGTGCCAGCAGCTTAGAGGGACAGGGGGCCTACAATGAGCAGTTCTTC. Its protein product is CASSLEGQGAYNEQFF.

The chain carries TRBV5-4 and TRBJ1-1, with a tentative D call TRBD1 (5 bases). From germline, CDR1 is SGHNT and CDR2 YYREEE (reference sequence). This CDR3 has 14 amino acids. V shed 4 bases and J shed 2 bases, with 12 bases lying between them. CDR3 region: CASSIRDRNTEAFF. The CDR3 DNA reads TGTGCCAGCAGCATTCGCGACAGAAACACTGAAGCTTTCTTT.

This chain uses TRBV7-9 with TRBJ1-1, with 7 positions matching TRBD1. The length of the CDR3 is 14 residues. Germline values: CDR1 SEHNR, CDR2 FQNEAQ (reference sequence). V dropped 2 bases and J dropped 0; count of bases not matched to a gene: 0. CDR3 residues: CASSLTGVNTEAFF. The CDR3 nucleotides are TGTGCCAGCAGCTTAACAGGGGTGAACACTGAAGCTTTCTTT.

The genes are TRBV15 and TRBJ2-7; D is perhaps TRBD2 (5 bases). The length of the CDR3 is 14 residues. Trimming shortened V by 1 base and J by 3 bases, and 10 bases separated the two germline ends. Germline CDR1 and CDR2: LNHNV and YYDKDF (reference sequence). CDR3 sequence reads: CATSRGLGGYEQYF. The DNA for the CDR3 is TGTGCCACCAGCAGAGGTTTAGGAGGCTACGAGCAGTACTTC.

The chain joins TRBV27 to TRBJ2-7, with 7 bases that match TRBD2. V lost 7 bases, J lost 0 bases, and 9 bases stayed unmatched. This CDR3 spans 15 amino acids. Germline lookup yields CDR1 MNHEY and CDR2 SMNVEV (reference sequence). The CDR3, as DNA: TGTGCCAGCACCAAATCGGGGAGGGCCTCCTACGAGCAGTACTTC. This sequence encodes CASTKSGRASYEQYF.